This T cell receptor (beta chain) was identified in a study of pediatric ulcerative colitis. General observations from the study: All ulcerative colitis patients, but no controls, carried a couple of rectal clonotypes.

Of note for this clone: Its cognate antigen is unknown.

Only in-frame clones appear in the TCRdb table, and some are missing; sequencing was by immunoSEQ multiplex PCR. The table includes roughly 60,000 clones, 80% to 90% detected once. This CDR3 comprises 15 residues. The ends lost 4 bases at V and 8 bases at J; junction bases unmatched: 5. CDR1 and CDR2 (germline): SGHTA, FQGNSA. The sequenced material came from blood. The chain combines TRBV7-2 with TRBJ2-1; 13 nucleotides align to TRBD2. This TCR derives from a boy aged 10-17 years who was a control in a study of pediatric ulcerative colitis. The CDR3 nucleotides are TGTGCCAGCAGCTCACGACTAGCGGGGGGCCATGAGCAGTTCTTC. It encodes CASSSRLAGGHEQFF.